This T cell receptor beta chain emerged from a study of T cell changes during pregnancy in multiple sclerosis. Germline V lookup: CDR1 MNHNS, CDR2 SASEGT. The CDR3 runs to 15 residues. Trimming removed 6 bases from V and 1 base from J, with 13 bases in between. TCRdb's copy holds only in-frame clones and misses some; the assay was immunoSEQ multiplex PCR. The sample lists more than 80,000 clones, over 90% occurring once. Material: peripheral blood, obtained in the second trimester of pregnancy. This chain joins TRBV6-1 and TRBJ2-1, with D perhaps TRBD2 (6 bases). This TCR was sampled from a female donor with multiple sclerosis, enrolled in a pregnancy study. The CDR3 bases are TGTGCCAGCAGGGCCGGGGGAGGTTCCTACAATGAGCAGTTCTTC. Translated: CASRAGGGSYNEQFF.